This T cell receptor beta chain is drawn from a study of molecular identifiers for immune sequencing clone quantification. The trim removed 10 bases at V and 8 bases at J, leaving 7 bases unmatched. This CDR3 spans 14 amino acids. Germline V gives CDR1 LGHNA, CDR2 YSLEER. TCRdb passed the PCR reads through MiXCR, listing each CDR3 protein once. The repertoire consists of about 640,000 distinct CDR3 sequences, with nearly 20% occurring once and the leading ten covering around 0.9%. General study findings and limits: More than 98% of effector molecules, versus under 1% of naive-cell molecules, belonged to clones above 20 RNA copies.

In the case of this clonotype: As yet, its antigen is unknown. A single base separates this from a much larger clone, so it may be a read error.

This chain links TRBV4-3 with TRBJ2-1, with 14 bases lining up with TRBD2. Material: naive CD8+ T cells from blood, with Jurkat cell RNA spiked in. Subset here: FACS-sorted CD8+CD4-CCR7+CD45RA+ naive T cells. This TCR was sampled from a human donor in good health. Some libraries in this study had Jurkat cell RNA spiked in. CDR3 in DNA: TGCGCCACCTCGACTAGCGGGGGGGTGTATGAGCAGTTCTTC. This sequence encodes CATSTSGGVYEQFF.